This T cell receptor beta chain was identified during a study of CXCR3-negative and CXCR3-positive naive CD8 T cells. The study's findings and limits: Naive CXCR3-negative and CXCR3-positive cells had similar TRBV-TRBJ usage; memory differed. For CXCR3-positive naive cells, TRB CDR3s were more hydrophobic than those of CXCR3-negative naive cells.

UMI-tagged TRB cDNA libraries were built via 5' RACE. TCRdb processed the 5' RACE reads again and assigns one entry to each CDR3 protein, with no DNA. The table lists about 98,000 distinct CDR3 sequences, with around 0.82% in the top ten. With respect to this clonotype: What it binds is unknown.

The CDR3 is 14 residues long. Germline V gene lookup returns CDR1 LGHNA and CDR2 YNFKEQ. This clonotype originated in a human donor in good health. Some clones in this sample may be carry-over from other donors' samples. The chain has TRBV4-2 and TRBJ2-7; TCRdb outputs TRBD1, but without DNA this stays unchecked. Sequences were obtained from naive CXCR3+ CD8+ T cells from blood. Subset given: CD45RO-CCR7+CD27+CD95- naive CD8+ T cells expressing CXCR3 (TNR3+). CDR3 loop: CASSQGAGKGWQYF.